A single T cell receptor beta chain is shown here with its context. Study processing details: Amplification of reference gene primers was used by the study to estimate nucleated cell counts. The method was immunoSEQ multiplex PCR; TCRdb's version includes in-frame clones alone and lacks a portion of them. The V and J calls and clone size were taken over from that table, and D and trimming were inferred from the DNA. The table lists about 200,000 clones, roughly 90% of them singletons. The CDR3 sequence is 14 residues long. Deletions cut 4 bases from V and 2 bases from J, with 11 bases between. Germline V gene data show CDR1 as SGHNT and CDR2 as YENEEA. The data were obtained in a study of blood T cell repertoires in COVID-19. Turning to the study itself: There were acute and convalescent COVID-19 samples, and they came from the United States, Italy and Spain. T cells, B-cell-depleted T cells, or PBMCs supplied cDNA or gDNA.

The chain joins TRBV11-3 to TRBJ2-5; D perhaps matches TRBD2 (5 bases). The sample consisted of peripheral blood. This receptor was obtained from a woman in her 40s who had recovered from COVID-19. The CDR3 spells CASSSGRTQETQYF. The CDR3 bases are TGTGCCAGCAGCTCCGGACGGACTCAAGAGACCCAGTACTTC.